The clone carrying this T cell receptor (beta chain) was counted many times. The antigen is unknown. The entry originates in a study of blood T cells in healthy people across ages. Notes on the study in general: The CMV status of each donor remained undetermined, and this could have confounded shifts in expanded clonotypes.

The CDR3 has 14 residues. Every sample had a minimum of 6.5 million PBMCs isolated. Total RNA extracted from each sample amounted to at least 5.5 micrograms. It was with a sample-barcoded 5' primer and a J-beta primer mix that a second PCR of about 6 to 11 cycles was run. MiXCR was run by TCRdb on the 5' RACE reads, yielding one entry per CDR3 protein. The sample has roughly 800,000 distinct CDR3 sequences, roughly 26% seen once. In addition, the sample was reused for a study of T cells of mothers and their children. From that second work: Within related and unrelated pairs, thymic selection shapes TCR recombination output in a similar way.

V is TRBV21-1 and J is TRBJ2-5; the D segment call TRBD1 is taken from the table without a DNA check. TRBV21-1 constitutes a pseudogene. The sequenced material came from blood. This TCR was recovered from a boy aged 5-17 years in good health. The CDR3 DNA follows: TGTGCCAGAGACCGGACAGGGGAACAAGAGACCCAGTACTTC. Protein sequence: CARDRTGEQETQYF.